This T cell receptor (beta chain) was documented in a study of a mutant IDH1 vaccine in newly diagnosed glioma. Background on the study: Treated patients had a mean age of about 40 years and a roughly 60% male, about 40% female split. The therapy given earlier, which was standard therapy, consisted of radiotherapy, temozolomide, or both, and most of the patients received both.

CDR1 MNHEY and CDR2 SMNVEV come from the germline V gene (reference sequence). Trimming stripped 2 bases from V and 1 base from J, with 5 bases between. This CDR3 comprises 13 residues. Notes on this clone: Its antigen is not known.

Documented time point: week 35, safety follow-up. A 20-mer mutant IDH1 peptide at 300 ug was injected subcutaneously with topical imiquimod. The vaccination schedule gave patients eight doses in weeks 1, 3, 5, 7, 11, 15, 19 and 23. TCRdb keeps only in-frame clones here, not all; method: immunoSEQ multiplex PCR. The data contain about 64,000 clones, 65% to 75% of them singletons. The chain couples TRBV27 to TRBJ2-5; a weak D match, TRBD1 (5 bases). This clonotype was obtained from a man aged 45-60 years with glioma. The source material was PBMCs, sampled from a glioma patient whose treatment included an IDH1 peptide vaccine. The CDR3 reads CASSLDSQETQYF. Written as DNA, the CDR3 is TGTGCCAGCAGTTTAGACAGCCAAGAGACCCAGTACTTC.